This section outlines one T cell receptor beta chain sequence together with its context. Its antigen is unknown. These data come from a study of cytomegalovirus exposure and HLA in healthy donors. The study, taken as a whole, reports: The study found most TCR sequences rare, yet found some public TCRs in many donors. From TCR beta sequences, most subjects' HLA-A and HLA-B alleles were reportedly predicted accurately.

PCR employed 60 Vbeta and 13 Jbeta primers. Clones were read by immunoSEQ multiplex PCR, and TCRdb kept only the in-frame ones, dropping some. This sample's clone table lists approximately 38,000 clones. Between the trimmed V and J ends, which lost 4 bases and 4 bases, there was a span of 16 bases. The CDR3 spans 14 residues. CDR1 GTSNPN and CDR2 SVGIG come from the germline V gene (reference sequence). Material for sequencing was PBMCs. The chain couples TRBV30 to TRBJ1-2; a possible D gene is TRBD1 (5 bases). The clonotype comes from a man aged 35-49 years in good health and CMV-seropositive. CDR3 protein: CAWNPGVGFYGYTF. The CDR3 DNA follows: TGTGCCTGGAACCCGGGGGTGGGGTTCTATGGCTACACCTTC.